This section outlines one TCR beta chain sequence together with its context. Germline V gene data show CDR1 as DFQATT and CDR2 as SNEGSKA (reference sequence). V was pared by 6 bases and J by 15 bases, with 15 bases between. The CDR3 has 10 residues. These data originate in a study of T cell responses to AZD1222 COVID-19 vaccine. The table came from immunoSEQ multiplex PCR; TCRdb's copy has only in-frame clones and leaves some out. The sample holds about 75,000 clones; around 86% are singletons and the top ten take around 19%. This sequence joins TRBV20-1 and TRBJ1-5, with no clear D. The receptor was derived from an adult who received the AZD1222 COVID-19 vaccine. The sample in question was peripheral blood, obtained 28 days after the second AZD1222 dose. The CDR3 DNA is TGCAGTGCCGGGGAACCTGAACGGCATTTT. Its translation: CSAGEPERHF.